This T cell receptor beta chain comes out of a study of shared clonotypes between healthy human individuals. The V and J ends lost 0 bases and 6 bases respectively, with 8 bases between them. The CDR3 has 13 residues. Germline V lookup: CDR1 SGDLS, CDR2 YYNGEE. This table comes from immunoSEQ multiplex PCR, and its TCRdb copy is limited to in-frame clones, with some not included. The table lists about 680,000 clones, 73% of them singletons, with 1.5% to 2% in the top ten. Sequences were obtained from memory CD4+ T cells sorted from blood. Documented subset: CD45RA-negative fraction. The TCR sequence derives from a woman aged 25 to 39 in good health. This chain uses TRBV9 with TRBJ2-3; D gene uncertain. The CDR3 DNA reads TGTGCCAGCAGCGTAGCTCCCGGGGATACGCAGTATTTT. It is translated as CASSVAPGDTQYF. Full variable domain (rest looked up from reference TRBV9 and TRBJ2-3): DSGVTQTPKHLITATGQRVTLRCSPRSGDLSVYWYQQSLDQGLQFLIQYYNGEERAKGNILERFSAQQFPDLHSELNLSSLELGDSALYFCASSVAPGDTQYFGPGTRLTVL.